What follows are 5 T cell receptor beta chains derived from one specimen sequenced in a study of CD8 T cells in ankylosing spondylitis. One entry per CDR3 protein, called by TCRdb with MiXCR from the 5' RACE reads. This table has approximately 100,000 distinct CDR3 sequences, over 6.5% appearing once. Sequenced sample: blood, either unsorted or a sorted T cell fraction (not recorded which). The receptors originated from a male donor with ankylosing spondylitis or in good health (not recorded which).

This clonotype was observed many times. V gene TRBV5-6 combines with J gene TRBJ2-5, with no clear D. The V end was cut by 0 bases, the J end by 0 bases, with 9 bases between. Germline-derived CDR1 and CDR2 are SGHDT and YYEEEE. CDR3 length: 15 amino acids. The CDR3 loop reads CASSLVPSYQETQYF. CDR3 sequence (DNA): TGTGCCAGCAGCTTGGTCCCCTCTTACCAAGAGACCCAGTACTTC.

This clonotype was counted ten times or more. CDR3 residues: CASSRLGLAGANTGELFF. CDR3 coding DNA: TGTGCCAGCAGCCGCCTGGGACTAGCGGGCGCCAACACCGGGGAGCTGTTTTTT. The chain uses TRBV3-1 and TRBJ2-2; the match to TRBD2 covers 12 bases. The germline gives CDR1 LGHDT, CDR2 YNNKEL (reference sequence). Trimming cost V 4 bases and J 2 bases; bases outside gene matches: 8. The CDR3 runs to 18 residues.

V and J are TRBV2 and TRBJ2-2, with 7 bases fitting TRBD1. V was clipped by 5 bases and J by 1 base; unmatched bases: 1. Germline CDR1 SNHLY, CDR2 FYNNEI. This CDR3 has 14 residues. The CDR3 bases are TGTGCCAGCAGTAGGGGGCTGAACACCGGGGAGCTGTTTTTT. It translates to CASSRGLNTGELFF.

There are many counts of this clonotype. The chain joins TRBV20-1 to TRBJ2-3; D possibly corresponds to TRBD2 (5 bases). Germline V gene sequence: CDR1 DFQATT, CDR2 SNEGSKA (reference sequence). V lost 6 bases and J 3 bases, leaving 19 bases between the germline ends. This CDR3 contains 15 residues. This chain's CDR3 is CSARPGVPVTDTQYF. The CDR3, as DNA: TGCAGTGCCCGACCCGGGGTTCCCGTGACAGATACGCAGTATTTT.

This clonotype was counted at least ten times. The rearrangement uses TRBV5-5 and TRBJ2-7; no definite D call. From germline, CDR1 is SGHKS and CDR2 YYEKEE (reference sequence). V lost 0 bases and J lost 7, with 8 bases in between. CDR3 length: 12 amino acids. CDR3 coding DNA: TGTGCCAGCAGCTTGGTGAGGTCTGAGCAGTACTTC. Translating it yields CASSLVRSEQYF.